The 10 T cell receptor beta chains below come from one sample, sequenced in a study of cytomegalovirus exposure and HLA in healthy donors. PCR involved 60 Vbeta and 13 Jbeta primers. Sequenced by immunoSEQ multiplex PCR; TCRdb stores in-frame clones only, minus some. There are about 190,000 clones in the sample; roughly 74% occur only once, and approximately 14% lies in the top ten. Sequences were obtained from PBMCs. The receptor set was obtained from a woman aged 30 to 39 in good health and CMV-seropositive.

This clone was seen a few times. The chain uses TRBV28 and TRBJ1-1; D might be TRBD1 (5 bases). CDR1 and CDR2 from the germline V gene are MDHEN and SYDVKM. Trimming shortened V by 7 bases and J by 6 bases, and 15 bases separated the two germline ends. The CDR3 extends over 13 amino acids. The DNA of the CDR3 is TGTGCCAGCACCTTGTACAGGTTGGCTGAAGCTTTCTTT. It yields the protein CASTLYRLAEAFF.

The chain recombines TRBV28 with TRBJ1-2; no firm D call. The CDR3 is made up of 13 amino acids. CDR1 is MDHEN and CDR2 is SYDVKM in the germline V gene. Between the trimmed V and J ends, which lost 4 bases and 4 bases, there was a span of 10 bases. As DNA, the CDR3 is TGTGCCAGCAGTTGGCTAGAAGCCTATGGCTACACCTTC. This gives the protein CASSWLEAYGYTF.

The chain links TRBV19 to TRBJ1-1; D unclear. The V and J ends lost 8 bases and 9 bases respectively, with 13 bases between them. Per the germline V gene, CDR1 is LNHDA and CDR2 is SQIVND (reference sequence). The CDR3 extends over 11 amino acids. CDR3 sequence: CASRRSIQAFF. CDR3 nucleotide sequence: TGTGCCAGTCGTCGGAGCATTCAAGCTTTCTTT. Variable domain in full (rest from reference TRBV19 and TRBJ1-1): DGGITQSPKYLFRKEGQNVTLSCEQNLNHDAMYWYRQDPGQGLRLIYYSQIVNDFQKGDIAEGYSVSREKKESFPLTVTSAQKNPTAFYLCASRRSIQAFFGQGTRLTVV.

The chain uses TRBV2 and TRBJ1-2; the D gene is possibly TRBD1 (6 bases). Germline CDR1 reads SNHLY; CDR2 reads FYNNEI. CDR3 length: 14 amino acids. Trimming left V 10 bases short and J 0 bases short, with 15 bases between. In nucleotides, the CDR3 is TGTGCCAACAGGGAGGGACCGGCTAACTATGGCTACACCTTC. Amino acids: CANREGPANYGYTF.

CDR3 loop: CASSLTGLAVEQFF. The CDR3 nucleotides are TGTGCCAGCAGCTTGACGGGACTAGCGGTTGAGCAGTTCTTC. This chain joins TRBV5-4 and TRBJ2-1, with 11 bases aligning to TRBD2. There are 14 residues in the CDR3. Germline-derived CDR1 and CDR2 are SGHNT and YYREEE (reference sequence). V lost 1 base, J lost 9 bases, and 3 bases stayed unmatched. Variable domain in full (rest from reference TRBV5-4 and TRBJ2-1): ETGVTQSPTHLIKTRGQQVTLRCSSQSGHNTVSWYQQALGQGPQFIFQYYREEENGRGNFPPRFSGLQFPNYSSELNVNALELDDSALYLCASSLTGLAVEQFFGPGTRLTVL.

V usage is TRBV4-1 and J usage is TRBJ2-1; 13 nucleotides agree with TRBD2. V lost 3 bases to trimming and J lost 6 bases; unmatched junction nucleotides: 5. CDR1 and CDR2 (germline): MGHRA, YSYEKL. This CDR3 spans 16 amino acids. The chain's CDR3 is CASSHERTSGSNEQFF. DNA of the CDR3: TGCGCCAGCAGCCACGAACGGACTAGCGGGAGCAATGAGCAGTTCTTC.

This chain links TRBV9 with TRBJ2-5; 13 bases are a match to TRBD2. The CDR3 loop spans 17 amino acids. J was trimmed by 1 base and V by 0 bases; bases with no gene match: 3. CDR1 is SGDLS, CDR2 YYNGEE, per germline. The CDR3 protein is CASSVGLAGGVQETQYF. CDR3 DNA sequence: TGTGCCAGCAGCGTAGGACTAGCGGGGGGCGTCCAAGAGACCCAGTACTTC.

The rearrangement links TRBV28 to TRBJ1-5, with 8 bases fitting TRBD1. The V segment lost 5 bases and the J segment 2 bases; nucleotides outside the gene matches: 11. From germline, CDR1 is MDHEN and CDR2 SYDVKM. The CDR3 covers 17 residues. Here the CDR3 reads CASSPDRARVGNQPQHF. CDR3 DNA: TGTGCCAGCAGTCCGGACAGGGCCAGGGTGGGCAATCAGCCCCAGCATTTT.

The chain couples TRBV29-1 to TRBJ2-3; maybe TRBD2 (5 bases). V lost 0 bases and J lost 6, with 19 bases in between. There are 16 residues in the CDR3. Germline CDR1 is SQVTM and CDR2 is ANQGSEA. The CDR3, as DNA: TGCAGCGTTGAAGATCGATTAGGCGGGCGTGGGGATACGCAGTATTTT. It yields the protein CSVEDRLGGRGDTQYF.

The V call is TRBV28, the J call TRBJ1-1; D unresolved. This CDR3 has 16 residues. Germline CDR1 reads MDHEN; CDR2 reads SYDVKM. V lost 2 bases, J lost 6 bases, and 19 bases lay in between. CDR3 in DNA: TGTGCCAGCAGTTTACTGGGCAATTTTCGAGTCGCTGAAGCTTTCTTT. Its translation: CASSLLGNFRVAEAFF.